Reported below is one T cell receptor beta chain. Trimming took off 2 bases at V and 3 bases at J, with 7 bases between the two ends. The germline V gene has CDR1 MNHEY and CDR2 SVGEGT. The CDR3 is made up of 13 amino acids. Here immunoSEQ multiplex PCR was the method, and the copy in TCRdb shows in-frame clones only, minus some. The data hold fewer than 400,000 clones, with just over 85% observed a single time. This sample's treatment: some 19 received Ad26.COV2.S at low or high dose, single or two shots; five or six received placebo; per-sample allocation not given. Samples were taken on day 63 after the first vaccine or placebo injection. Expression of Wuhan-strain SARS-CoV-2 spike came from the Ad26 vector that formed the vaccine. The data stem from a study of Ad26.COV2.S vaccination and SARS-CoV-2 variants. Study-level background: Doses of Ad26.COV2.S were injected into muscle once or twice, 56 days apart.

This sample comprised peripheral blood, obtained in a trial of Ad26.COV2.S vaccine versus placebo. V and J are TRBV6-2 or TRBV6-3 and TRBJ2-5; D perhaps matches TRBD2 (5 bases). The receptor was isolated from a person aged 18-65 years who received the Ad26.COV2.S COVID-19 vaccine or a placebo. CDR3 loop: CASSYGAEETQYF. The CDR3 coding sequence is TGTGCCAGCAGTTACGGAGCGGAAGAGACCCAGTACTTC.